This TCR beta chain came from a study of OX40 agonist ivuxolimab in advanced cancers. The study, taken as a whole, reports: People who partly responded at 0.1-3.0 mg/kg had some of the least clonal expansion seen. Both CD4+ and CD8+ T cell populations in blood had undergone clonal expansion by week 6 at 0.1 to 3.0 mg/kg.

Profiled with immunoSEQ multiplex PCR; TCRdb holds only in-frame clones, not every one. Of some 86,000 clones in the sample, roughly 88% were seen once. The germline CDR1 and CDR2 sequences are GTSNPN and SVGIG (reference sequence). CDR3 length equals 12 residues. Trimming shortened V by 3 bases and J by 8 bases, and 13 bases separated the two germline ends. This clone came up a few times. Its antigen remains unidentified. This chain links TRBV30 with TRBJ1-2; D remains ambiguous. Sequenced here: CD4+ or CD8+ T cells sorted from blood, sampled in a trial of the OX40 agonist ivuxolimab. The clonotype comes from an adult with an advanced solid tumor such as melanoma, head and neck, liver or kidney cancer. In DNA, the CDR3 is TGTGCCTGGAGGGCGAGGGCCCCGGGCTACACCTTC. Residues: CAWRARAPGYTF.